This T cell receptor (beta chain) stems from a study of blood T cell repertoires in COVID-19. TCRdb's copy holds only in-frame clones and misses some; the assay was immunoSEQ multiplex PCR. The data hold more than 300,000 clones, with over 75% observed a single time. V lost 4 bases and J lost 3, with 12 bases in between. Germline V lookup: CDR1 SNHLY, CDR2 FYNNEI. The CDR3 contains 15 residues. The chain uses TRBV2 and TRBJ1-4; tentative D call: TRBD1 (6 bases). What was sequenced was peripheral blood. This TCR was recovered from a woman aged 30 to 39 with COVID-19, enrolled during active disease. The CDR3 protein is CASSGDRIPNEKLFF. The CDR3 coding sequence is TGTGCCAGCAGTGGCGACAGGATTCCTAATGAAAAACTGTTTTTT.